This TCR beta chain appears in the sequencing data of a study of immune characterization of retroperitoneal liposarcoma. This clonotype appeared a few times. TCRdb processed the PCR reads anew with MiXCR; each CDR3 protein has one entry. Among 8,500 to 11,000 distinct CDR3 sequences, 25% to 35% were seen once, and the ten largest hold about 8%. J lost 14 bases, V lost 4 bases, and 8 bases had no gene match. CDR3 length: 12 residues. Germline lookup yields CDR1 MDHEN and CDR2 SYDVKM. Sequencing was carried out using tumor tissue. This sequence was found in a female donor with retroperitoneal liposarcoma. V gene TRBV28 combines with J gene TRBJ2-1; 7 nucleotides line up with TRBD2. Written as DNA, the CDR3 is TGTGCCAGCAGTTCAAGTCCAGGGAGGGAGTTCTTC. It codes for CASSSSPGREFF.